A selection of T cell receptor beta chains follows, all from one sample in a study of blood T cell repertoires in COVID-19. Method: immunoSEQ multiplex PCR; TCRdb's copy keeps in-frame clones and lacks some. The sample holds over 300,000 clones, 70% to 90% seen once. The sequencing input was peripheral blood. All receptors come from a man between 18 and 29 years old who had recovered from COVID-19. Both conserved end residues are part of each CDR3. The order of the fields is V gene, D gene, J gene, clone size, CDR3 protein. D genes are given only for firm matches. Clone size, where shown, is once, few, many, or a class for clones that have expanded.

TRBV19	NA	TRBJ1-2	NA	CASSMAGFYGYTF
TRBV23-1	NA	TRBJ2-7	NA	CASSRCRNYEQYF
TRBV9	NA	TRBJ2-1	NA	CASSFTVAYGAFNEQFF
TRBV5-4	NA	TRBJ2-2	NA	CASSLPRTLNTGELFF
TRBV18	NA	TRBJ1-2	few	CANANRDGGGYTF
TRBV7-2	TRBD2	TRBJ2-5	NA	CASSEAAGEETQYF
TRBV9	NA	TRBJ1-1	NA	CASSRGAMNTEAFF
TRBV15	NA	TRBJ2-1	NA	CATSRDSLRQGEQFF
TRBV5-1	TRBD2	TRBJ2-7	NA	CASSLRDGLVSEQYF
TRBV6-5	TRBD1	TRBJ1-4	NA	CASSLQGAQNRKLFF
TRBV18	NA	TRBJ1-1	NA	CASSQGYNTEAFF
TRBV4-1	TRBD2	TRBJ2-1	NA	CASSQGTSGGTYNEQFF
TRBV12-3/TRBV12-4	NA	TRBJ2-5	NA	CASSVQETQYF
TRBV11-1	NA	TRBJ1-1	NA	CASSETTGEAFF
TRBV7-2	TRBD2	TRBJ2-7	NA	CASSPSGLAGGYEQYF
TRBV29-1	TRBD2	TRBJ2-7	NA	CSVVSIGLAGVYEQYF
TRBV4-1	NA	TRBJ1-5	NA	CASSRTDSPSNQPQHF
TRBV19	NA	TRBJ1-1	NA	CASSMGREAFF
TRBV10-3	TRBD1	TRBJ2-5	NA	CAISESLTGGTKETQYF
TRBV6-1	NA	TRBJ1-1	NA	CASSEGPEAFF
TRBV4-1	TRBD1	TRBJ1-1	NA	CASSQDRIRGHANTEAFF
TRBV4-2	TRBD2	TRBJ2-3	NA	CASSQDLLAGVPDTQYF
TRBV23-1	TRBD1	TRBJ1-3	NA	CASRPIGTGAGNTIYF
TRBV25-1	NA	TRBJ1-2	NA	CASSAAGAVHSGYTF